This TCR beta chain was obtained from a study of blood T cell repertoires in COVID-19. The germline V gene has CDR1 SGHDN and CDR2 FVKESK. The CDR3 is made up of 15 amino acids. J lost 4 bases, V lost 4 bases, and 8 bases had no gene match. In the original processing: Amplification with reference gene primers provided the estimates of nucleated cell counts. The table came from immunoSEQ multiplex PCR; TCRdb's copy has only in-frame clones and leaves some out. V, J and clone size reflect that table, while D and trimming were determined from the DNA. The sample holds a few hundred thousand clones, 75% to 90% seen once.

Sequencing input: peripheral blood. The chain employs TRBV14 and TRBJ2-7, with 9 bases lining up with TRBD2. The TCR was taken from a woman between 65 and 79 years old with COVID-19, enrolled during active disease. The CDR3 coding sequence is TGTGCCAGCAGCCGCCGGGGACTAGCAGGTTACGAGCAGTACTTC. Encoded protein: CASSRRGLAGYEQYF.